This T cell receptor (beta chain) was found in a study of identical twins. Study-wide points: When twins shared out-of-frame alpha sequences, those sequences had excess low generation probability. Memory repertoires showed no such pattern, whereas abundant cord blood beta clonotypes carried fewer insertions.

Germline CDR1 is SGHTA and CDR2 is FQGNSA. The CDR3 sequence is 14 residues long. V shed 5 bases and J 7 bases; nucleotides not matched to a gene: 8. This clonotype came up a few times. Its antigen remains unknown. Each cDNA held unique molecular identifiers, and template switching gave it a universal primer site. TCRdb reanalysed the 5' RACE reads using MiXCR and keeps one entry per CDR3 protein. The sample yields roughly 720,000 distinct CDR3 sequences, roughly 18% seen once. These data are also associated with another study on T cells expressing NK-cell markers. This second study notes: The same clonotypes also predominated in the CD3+CD56-NKG2C+ fraction of several donors.

The chain combines TRBV7-2 with TRBJ1-2; 9 bases align to TRBD1. Material for sequencing was PBMCs. This sequence was found in a woman younger than 35 in good health. CDR3 sequence: CASSAQGAFSGYTF. For the CDR3, the DNA is TGTGCCAGCAGCGCACAGGGGGCGTTTAGTGGCTACACCTTC.